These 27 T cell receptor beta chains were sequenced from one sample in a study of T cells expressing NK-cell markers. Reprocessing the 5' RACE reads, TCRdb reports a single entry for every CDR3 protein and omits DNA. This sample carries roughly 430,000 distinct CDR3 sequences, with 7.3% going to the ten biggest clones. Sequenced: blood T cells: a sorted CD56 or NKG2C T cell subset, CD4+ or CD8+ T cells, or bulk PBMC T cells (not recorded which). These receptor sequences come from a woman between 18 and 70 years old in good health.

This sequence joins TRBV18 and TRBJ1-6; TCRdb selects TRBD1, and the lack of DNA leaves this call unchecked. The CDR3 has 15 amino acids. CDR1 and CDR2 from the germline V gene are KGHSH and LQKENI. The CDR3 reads CASSGTQSLNSPLHF.

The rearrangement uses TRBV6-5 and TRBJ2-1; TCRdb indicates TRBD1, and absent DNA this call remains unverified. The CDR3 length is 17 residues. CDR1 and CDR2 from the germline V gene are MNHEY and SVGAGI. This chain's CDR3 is CASSYSPGAGPYNEQFF.

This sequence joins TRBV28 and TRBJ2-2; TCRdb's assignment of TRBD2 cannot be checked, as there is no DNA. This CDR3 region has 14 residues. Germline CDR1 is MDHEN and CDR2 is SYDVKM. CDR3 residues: CASSFWEDTGELFF.

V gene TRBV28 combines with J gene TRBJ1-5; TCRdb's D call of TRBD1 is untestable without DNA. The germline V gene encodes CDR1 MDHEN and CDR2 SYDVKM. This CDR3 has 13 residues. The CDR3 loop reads CASRQGVEQPQHF.

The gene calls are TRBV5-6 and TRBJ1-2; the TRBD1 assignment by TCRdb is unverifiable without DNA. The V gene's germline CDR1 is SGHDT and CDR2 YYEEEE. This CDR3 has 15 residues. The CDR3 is CASSLIQGLNYGYTF. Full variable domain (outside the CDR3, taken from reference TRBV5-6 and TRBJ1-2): DAGVTQSPTHLIKTRGQQVTLRCSPKSGHDTVSWYQQALGQGPQFIFQYYEEEERQRGNFPDRFSGHQFPNYSSELNVNALLLGDSALYLCASSLIQGLNYGYTFGSGTRLTVV.

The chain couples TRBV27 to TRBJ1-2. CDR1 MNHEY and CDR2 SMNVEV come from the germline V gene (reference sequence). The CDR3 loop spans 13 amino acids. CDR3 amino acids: CASSISLEHGYTF.

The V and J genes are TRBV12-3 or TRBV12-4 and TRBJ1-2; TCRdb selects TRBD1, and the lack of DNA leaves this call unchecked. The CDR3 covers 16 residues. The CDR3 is CASTPLGQGANYGYTF.

Here the CDR3 reads CASSLVLRSYNEQFF. The V gene is TRBV28, the J gene TRBJ2-1. The CDR3 covers 15 residues. In germline, CDR1 is MDHEN, CDR2 SYDVKM.

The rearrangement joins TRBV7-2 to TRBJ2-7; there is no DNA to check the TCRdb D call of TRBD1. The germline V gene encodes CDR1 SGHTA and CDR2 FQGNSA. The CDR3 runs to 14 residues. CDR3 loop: CASSLAQGAREQYF.

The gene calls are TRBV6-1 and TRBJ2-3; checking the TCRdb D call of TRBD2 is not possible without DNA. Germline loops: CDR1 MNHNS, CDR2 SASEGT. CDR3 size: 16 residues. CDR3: CASSLGLAGALGTQYF.

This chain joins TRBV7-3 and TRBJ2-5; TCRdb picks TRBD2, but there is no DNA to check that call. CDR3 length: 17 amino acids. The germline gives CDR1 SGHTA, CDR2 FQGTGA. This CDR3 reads CASSFTRLAGEQETQYF.

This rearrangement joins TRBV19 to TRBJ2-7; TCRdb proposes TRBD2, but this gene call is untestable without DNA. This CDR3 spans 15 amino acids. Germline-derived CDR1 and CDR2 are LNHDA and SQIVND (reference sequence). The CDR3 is CASSIEAGEDYEQYF. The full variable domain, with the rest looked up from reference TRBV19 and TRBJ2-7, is DGGITQSPKYLFRKEGQNVTLSCEQNLNHDAMYWYRQDPGQGLRLIYYSQIVNDFQKGDIAEGYSVSREKKESFPLTVTSAQKNPTAFYLCASSIEAGEDYEQYFGPGTRLTVT.

CDR3: CAISDEQRDQPQHF. The chain couples TRBV10-3 to TRBJ1-5. The germline V gene has CDR1 ENHRY and CDR2 SYGVKD. CDR3 length: 14 amino acids.

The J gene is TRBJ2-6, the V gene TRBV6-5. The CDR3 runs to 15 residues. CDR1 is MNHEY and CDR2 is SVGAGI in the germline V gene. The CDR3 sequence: CASSYSSSGANVLTF.

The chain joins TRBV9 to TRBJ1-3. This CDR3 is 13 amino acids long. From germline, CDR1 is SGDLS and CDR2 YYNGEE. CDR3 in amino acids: CASNLPPGNTIYF.

The CDR3 is CASSLLSSGRALGEQYF. The chain couples TRBV28 to TRBJ2-7; no DNA is available, so the TRBD2 call from TCRdb remains unchecked. Germline lookup yields CDR1 MDHEN and CDR2 SYDVKM. The CDR3 is made up of 17 amino acids.

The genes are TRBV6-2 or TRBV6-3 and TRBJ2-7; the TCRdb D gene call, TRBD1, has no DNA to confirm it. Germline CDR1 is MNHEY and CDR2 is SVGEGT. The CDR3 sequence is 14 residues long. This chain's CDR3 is CASKPTGSRDEQYF.

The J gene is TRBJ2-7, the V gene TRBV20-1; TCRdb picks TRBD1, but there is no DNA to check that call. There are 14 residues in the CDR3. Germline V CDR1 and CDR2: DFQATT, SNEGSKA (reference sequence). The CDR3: CSAQPGTPPYEQYF.

CDR3 in amino acids: CSARDSLNEKLFF. V gene TRBV20-1 combines with J gene TRBJ1-4. The V gene's germline CDR1 is DFQATT and CDR2 SNEGSKA (reference sequence). There are 13 residues in the CDR3.

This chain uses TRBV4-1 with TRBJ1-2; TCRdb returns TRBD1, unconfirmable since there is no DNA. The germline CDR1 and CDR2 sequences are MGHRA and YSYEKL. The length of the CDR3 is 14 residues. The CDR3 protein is CASFGQGSSYGYTF.

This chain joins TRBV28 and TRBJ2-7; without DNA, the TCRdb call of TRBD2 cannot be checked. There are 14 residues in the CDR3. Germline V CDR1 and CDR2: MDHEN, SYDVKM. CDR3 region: CASTQAGSDYEQYF.

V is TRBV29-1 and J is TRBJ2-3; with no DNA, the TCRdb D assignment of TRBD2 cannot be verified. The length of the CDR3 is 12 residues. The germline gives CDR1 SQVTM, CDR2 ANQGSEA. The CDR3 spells CSVGTATDTQYF.

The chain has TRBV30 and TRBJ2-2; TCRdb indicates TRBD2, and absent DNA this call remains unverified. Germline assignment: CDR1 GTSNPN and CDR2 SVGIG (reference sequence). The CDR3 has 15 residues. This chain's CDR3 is CAWSPSGSGTGELFF.

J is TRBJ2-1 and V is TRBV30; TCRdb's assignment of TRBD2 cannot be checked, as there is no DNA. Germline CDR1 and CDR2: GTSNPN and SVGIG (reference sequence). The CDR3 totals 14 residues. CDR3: CAGGLAYTYNEQFF.

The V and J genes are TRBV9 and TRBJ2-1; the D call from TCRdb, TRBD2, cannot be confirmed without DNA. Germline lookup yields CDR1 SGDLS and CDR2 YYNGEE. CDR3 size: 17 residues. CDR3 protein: CASSARTSSESYNEQFF.

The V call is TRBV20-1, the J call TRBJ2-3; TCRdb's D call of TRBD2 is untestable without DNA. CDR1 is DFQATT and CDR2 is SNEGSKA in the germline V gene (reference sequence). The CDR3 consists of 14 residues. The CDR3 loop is CSASQAVLTDTQYF.

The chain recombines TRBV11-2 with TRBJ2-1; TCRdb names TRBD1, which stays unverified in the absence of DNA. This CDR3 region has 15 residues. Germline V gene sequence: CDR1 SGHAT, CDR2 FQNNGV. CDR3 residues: CASSLVGGPYNEQFF.